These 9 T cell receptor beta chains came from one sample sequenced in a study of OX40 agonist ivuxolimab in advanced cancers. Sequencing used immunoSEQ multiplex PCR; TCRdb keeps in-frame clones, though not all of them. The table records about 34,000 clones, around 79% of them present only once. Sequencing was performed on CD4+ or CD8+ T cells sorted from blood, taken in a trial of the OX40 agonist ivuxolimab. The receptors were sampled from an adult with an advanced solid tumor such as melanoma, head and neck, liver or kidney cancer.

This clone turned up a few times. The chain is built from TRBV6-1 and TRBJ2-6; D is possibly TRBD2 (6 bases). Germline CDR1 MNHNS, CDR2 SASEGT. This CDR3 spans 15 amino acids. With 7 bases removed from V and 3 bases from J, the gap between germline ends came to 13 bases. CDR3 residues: CASITGGSGANVLTF. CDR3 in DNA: TGTGCCAGCATCACAGGAGGGAGTGGGGCCAACGTCCTGACTTTC.

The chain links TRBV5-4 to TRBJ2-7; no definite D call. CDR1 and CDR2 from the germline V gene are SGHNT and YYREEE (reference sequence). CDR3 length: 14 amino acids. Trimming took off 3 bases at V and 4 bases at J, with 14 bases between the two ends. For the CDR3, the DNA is TGTGCCAGCAGCTCAGGCTTATCTGGGTACGAGCAGTACTTC. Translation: CASSSGLSGYEQYF.

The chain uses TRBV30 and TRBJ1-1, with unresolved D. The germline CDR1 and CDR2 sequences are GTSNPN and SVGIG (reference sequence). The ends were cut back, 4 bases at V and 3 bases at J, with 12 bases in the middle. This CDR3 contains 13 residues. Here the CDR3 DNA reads TGTGCCTGGAACGGCCGATCCTACACTGAAGCTTTCTTT. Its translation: CAWNGRSYTEAFF.

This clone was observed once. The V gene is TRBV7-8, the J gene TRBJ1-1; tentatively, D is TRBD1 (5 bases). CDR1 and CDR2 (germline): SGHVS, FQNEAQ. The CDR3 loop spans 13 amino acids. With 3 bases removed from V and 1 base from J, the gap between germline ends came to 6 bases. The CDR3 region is CASSFQGNTEAFF. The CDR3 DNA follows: TGTGCCAGCAGCTTTCAGGGGAACACTGAAGCTTTCTTT.

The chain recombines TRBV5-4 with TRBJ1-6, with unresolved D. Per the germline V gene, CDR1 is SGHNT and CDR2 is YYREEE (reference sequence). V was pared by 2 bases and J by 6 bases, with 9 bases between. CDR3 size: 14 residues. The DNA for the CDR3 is TGTGCCAGCAGCTTAGGCCAGTCTAATTCACCCCTCCACTTT. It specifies CASSLGQSNSPLHF. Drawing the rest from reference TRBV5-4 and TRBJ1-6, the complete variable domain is ETGVTQSPTHLIKTRGQQVTLRCSSQSGHNTVSWYQQALGQGPQFIFQYYREEENGRGNFPPRFSGLQFPNYSSELNVNALELDDSALYLCASSLGQSNSPLHFGNGTRLTVT.

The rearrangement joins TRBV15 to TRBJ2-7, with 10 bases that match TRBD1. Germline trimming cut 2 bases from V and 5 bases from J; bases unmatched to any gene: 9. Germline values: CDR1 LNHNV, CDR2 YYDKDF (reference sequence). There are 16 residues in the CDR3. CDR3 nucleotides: TGTGCCACCAGCAGATCTCTCGGGACAGGGGATCACGAGCAGTACTTC. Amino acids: CATSRSLGTGDHEQYF.

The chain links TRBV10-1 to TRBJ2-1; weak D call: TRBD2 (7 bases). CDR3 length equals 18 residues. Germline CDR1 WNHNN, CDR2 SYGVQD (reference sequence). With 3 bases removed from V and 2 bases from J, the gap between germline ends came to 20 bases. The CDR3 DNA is TGCGCCAGCAGTGATGTGGCTGCGGGGGCAACCCCCTACAATGAGCAGTTCTTC. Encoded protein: CASSDVAAGATPYNEQFF.

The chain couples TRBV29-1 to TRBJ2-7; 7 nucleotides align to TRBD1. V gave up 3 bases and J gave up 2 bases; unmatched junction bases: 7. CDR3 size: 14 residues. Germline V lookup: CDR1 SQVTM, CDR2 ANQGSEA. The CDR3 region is CSVDEGTETYEQYF. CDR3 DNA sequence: TGCAGCGTTGACGAGGGGACAGAAACCTACGAGCAGTACTTC.

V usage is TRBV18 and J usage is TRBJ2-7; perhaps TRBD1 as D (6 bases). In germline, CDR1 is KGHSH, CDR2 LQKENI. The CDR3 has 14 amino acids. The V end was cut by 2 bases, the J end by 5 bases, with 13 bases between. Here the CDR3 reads CASSPGQGLNEQYF. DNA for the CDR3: TGTGCCAGCTCACCAGGTCAGGGGCTCAACGAGCAGTACTTC.